The sequence of this TCR beta chain was determined in a study of T-cell reconstitution after alpha-beta-depleted transplantation in children. General study findings and limits: Hyperexpanded clones declined; after one year, newly produced T cells mostly supplied diversity. Several hundred graft clones that had expanded were reportedly the source of alpha-beta T cells about two months after transplant.

The sample holds many counts of this clonotype. No antigen is known for it. Trimming took off 4 bases at V and 5 bases at J, with 9 bases between the two ends. The CDR3 totals 12 residues. CDR1 is DFQATT and CDR2 is SNEGSKA in the germline V gene (reference sequence). Unique molecular identifiers were used to barcode this TCRbeta library. Using its own MiXCR run on the PCR reads, TCRdb lists one record per CDR3 protein. In the table there are approximately 70,000 distinct CDR3 sequences, approximately 5% of which are singletons. The material was PBMCs, mostly from graft donor cells, obtained 180 days after TCRalphabeta/CD19-depleted stem cell transplant. The clonotype comes from a boy younger than two who had a stem cell transplant for acute myeloid leukemia, so the T cells may come from the graft donor. The chain joins TRBV20-1 to TRBJ2-1; D not resolved. As DNA, the CDR3 is TGCAGTGCTACCAATGCCGACAATGAGCAGTTCTTC. This codes for CSATNADNEQFF.